This T cell receptor beta chain was retrieved from a study of T-cell reconstitution after alpha-beta-depleted transplantation in children. Study-level points and caveats: Surviving thymic progenitors and recipient T cells were the source of high TCRbeta diversity at day 60 in some patients. Where alpha-beta T cells came from about two months after transplant was reportedly several hundred expanded graft clones. One year post-transplant, T-cell counts and diversity were largely derived from T cells produced anew.

V lost 2 bases to trimming and J lost 5 bases, with 13 bases between them. The germline V gene encodes CDR1 LGHDT and CDR2 YNNKEL (reference sequence). CDR3 length: 15 amino acids. Preparing the TCRbeta library involved the use of unique molecular identifiers. MiXCR, run by TCRdb on the PCR reads, gives a single entry per CDR3 protein. This sample carries hundreds of thousands of distinct CDR3 sequences, around 7.7% of them seen once, and the ten largest clones take less than 40%. This clonotype was detected ten times or more. The antigen remains undetermined. The specimen was PBMCs, mostly from graft donor cells, collected 360 days after TCRalphabeta/CD19-depleted stem cell transplant. The genes are TRBV3-1 and TRBJ2-1; TRBD2 might be the D (5 bases). The receptor comes from a male patient aged 2-15 years who had a stem cell transplant for acute myeloid leukemia, so the T cells may come from the graft donor. CDR3 residues: CASSQSPRRDNEQFF. The CDR3 region has the DNA TGTGCCAGCAGCCAATCGCCTAGGCGGGACAATGAGCAGTTCTTC.